This entry lists 6 T cell receptor beta chains sequenced from one sample in a study of blood T cell repertoires in COVID-19. Profiled with immunoSEQ multiplex PCR; TCRdb holds only in-frame clones, not every one. The data show over 200,000 clones, 80% to 95% seen once. Material: peripheral blood. These receptors originate from a man in his 60s with COVID-19, enrolled during active disease.

This clone was found once. As DNA, the CDR3 is TGTGCCAGCAGCAAAGTACCGGGACAGGGTAGCGGGAGTTCGTCCTACAATGAGCAGTTCTTC. Its translation: CASSKVPGQGSGSSSYNEQFF. V is TRBV21-1 and J is TRBJ2-1; the DNA was not compared with TRBD2, the D call given in the table. TRBV21-1 is given as a pseudogene. CDR3 size: 21 residues.

This chain links TRBV19 with TRBJ1-1; TRBD1 aligns across 7 bases. From germline, CDR1 is LNHDA and CDR2 SQIVND (reference sequence). With V trimmed by 5 bases and J by 5 bases, 5 bases remained unmatched. This CDR3 is built from 13 residues. CDR3 in amino acids: CASSFYRGTEAFF. CDR3 bases: TGTGCCAGTAGTTTTTACAGGGGTACTGAAGCTTTCTTT.

V is TRBV11-2 and J is TRBJ2-6; a possible D gene is TRBD1 (6 bases). Trimming removed 1 base at V and 0 bases at J, with 16 bases between. The CDR3 has 19 amino acids. Germline V gene data show CDR1 as SGHAT and CDR2 as FQNNGV. The CDR3 is CASSLVPAGASSGANVLTF. CDR3 sequence (DNA): TGTGCCAGCAGCTTAGTTCCGGCAGGGGCGTCCTCTGGGGCCAACGTCCTGACTTTC.

This clone has a single count. The chain carries TRBV6-5 and TRBJ2-1; the D gene is possibly TRBD1 (6 bases). CDR3 length: 15 amino acids. With 4 bases removed from V and 6 bases from J, the gap between germline ends came to 16 bases. Germline-derived CDR1 and CDR2 are MNHEY and SVGAGI. CDR3 nucleotides: TGTGCCAGCAGTTCAAATATCAGAGGGGGCAATGAGCAGTTCTTC. Amino acid sequence: CASSSNIRGGNEQFF.

This clone has a single count. The rearrangement links TRBV7-9 to TRBJ1-6, with a tentative D call TRBD1 (5 bases). The CDR3 spans 14 residues. Germline CDR1 SEHNR, CDR2 FQNEAQ (reference sequence). The germline V and J ends were trimmed by 7 bases and 10 bases, with 17 bases remaining between them. The CDR3 loop reads CASTWEGTGSPLHF. The CDR3 nucleotides are TGTGCCAGCACCTGGGAGGGGACGGGATCACCCCTCCACTTT.

Remarks on this clone: Other DNA sequences in this specimen translate into the identical CDR3. V usage is TRBV3-1 (or the pseudogene TRBV3-2) and J usage is TRBJ2-3; D is unclear. V was cut by 1 base and J by 4 bases, with 3 bases left in between. Per the germline V gene, CDR1 is LGHDT and CDR2 is YNNKEL (reference sequence). There are 12 residues in the CDR3. For the CDR3, the DNA is TGTGCCAGCAGCCAAGTCTCAGATACGCAGTATTTT. It yields the protein CASSQVSDTQYF.